The 19 T cell receptor beta chains below all came from one sample that was sequenced in a study of T cell repertoires in cytomegalovirus infection. These receptors lack a known antigen. TCRdb processed the reads anew with MiXCR; each CDR3 protein has one entry. The data hold about 900,000 distinct CDR3 sequences, with roughly a third observed a single time. Sequencing was performed on cultured CD8+ T cells from PBMCs, taken from culture after CMV antigen stimulation. The receptors were gathered from a human donor in good health (CMV status not recorded). Some clones in this sample may be carry-over from other donors' samples.

The CDR3 coding sequence is TGTGCCTCGACAGTTTCTAACTATGGCTACACCTTC. Its protein is CASTVSNYGYTF. J is TRBJ1-2 and V is TRBV5-4; tentative D call: TRBD1 (5 bases). CDR1 and CDR2 from the germline V gene are SGHNT and YYREEE (reference sequence). The V and J ends lost 10 bases and 0 bases respectively, with 10 bases between them. The CDR3 loop spans 12 amino acids.

This clonotype was counted only a few times. J is TRBJ2-3 and V is TRBV15, with D possibly being TRBD1 (6 bases). The CDR3 contains 15 residues. Trimming removed 6 bases from V and 0 bases from J, with 13 bases in between. Germline V gene lookup returns CDR1 LNHNV and CDR2 YYDKDF (reference sequence). CDR3 nucleotide sequence: TGTGCCACCAGAGACGGACAGCTAAGCACAGATACGCAGTATTTT. This gives the protein CATRDGQLSTDTQYF.

This clonotype was picked up many times. V and J are TRBV7-6 and TRBJ2-3, with 16 bases that match TRBD2. This CDR3 region has 18 residues. In germline, CDR1 is SGHVS, CDR2 FNYEAQ. V shed 6 bases and J 0 bases; nucleotides not matched to a gene: 6. The CDR3 here is CASRPGTSGGDSTDTQYF. In DNA, the CDR3 is TGTGCCAGCAGGCCCGGGACTAGCGGGGGGGATAGCACAGATACGCAGTATTTT. Looking up the rest from reference TRBV7-6 and TRBJ2-3 gives the full variable domain: GAGVSQSPRYKVTKRGQDVALRCDPISGHVSLYWYRQALGQGPEFLTYFNYEAQQDKSGLPNDRFSAERPEGSISTLTIQRTEQRDSAMYRCASRPGTSGGDSTDTQYFGPGTRLTVL.

The rearrangement uses TRBV2 and TRBJ1-1; the D gene is possibly TRBD1 (5 bases). The CDR3 consists of 11 residues. Between the trimmed V and J ends, which lost 10 bases and 1 base, there was a span of 7 bases. The germline V gene has CDR1 SNHLY and CDR2 FYNNEI. CDR3 in amino acids: CAIRENTEAFF. DNA for the CDR3: TGTGCCATCAGGGAGAACACTGAAGCTTTCTTT. The whole variable domain, filled in from reference TRBV2 and TRBJ1-1, reads EPEVTQTPSHQVTQMGQEVILRCVPISNHLYFYWYRQILGQKVEFLVSFYNNEISEKSEIFDDQFSVERPDGSNFTLKIRSTKLEDSAMYFCAIRENTEAFFGQGTRLTVV.

The chain uses TRBV28 and TRBJ2-3; unclear D gene. Germline CDR1 MDHEN, CDR2 SYDVKM. The CDR3 sequence is 14 residues long. Trimming removed 2 bases from V and 6 bases from J, with 12 bases in between. The CDR3 nucleotides are TGTGCCAGCAGTTTAGGATCGGCACCGGATACGCAGTATTTT. It codes for CASSLGSAPDTQYF.

This clonotype was observed at least ten times. The chain has TRBV6-1 and TRBJ2-1, with TRBD1 matching 9 bases. The CDR3 consists of 16 residues. Trimming at V came to 6 bases and at J to 3 bases, leaving 9 bases not matched to a gene. Germline V gene lookup returns CDR1 MNHNS and CDR2 SASEGT. This CDR3 is CASSSPGQGIYNEQFF. For the CDR3, the DNA is TGTGCCAGCAGCTCCCCGGGACAGGGTATCTACAATGAGCAGTTCTTC.

The sample holds many counts of this clonotype. This chain connects TRBV12-3 or TRBV12-4 to TRBJ1-1; possible D gene TRBD1, 6 bases. CDR3 length equals 12 residues. Trimming removed 6 bases from V and 5 bases from J, with 10 bases in between. CDR3 region: CASRLGGTEAFF. The CDR3 region has the DNA TGTGCCAGCAGACTAGGGGGAACTGAAGCTTTCTTT.

This clonotype appeared many times. The chain links TRBV7-6 to TRBJ2-1, with 11 bases identical to TRBD2. Trimming cost V 5 bases and J 5 bases; bases outside gene matches: 8. The CDR3 totals 16 residues. CDR1 is SGHVS, CDR2 FNYEAQ, per germline. The CDR3 DNA is TGTGCCAGCAGCCGAACTAGCGGGGGTTACGACAATGAGCAGTTCTTC. Amino acids: CASSRTSGGYDNEQFF. Variable domain in full (rest from reference TRBV7-6 and TRBJ2-1): GAGVSQSPRYKVTKRGQDVALRCDPISGHVSLYWYRQALGQGPEFLTYFNYEAQQDKSGLPNDRFSAERPEGSISTLTIQRTEQRDSAMYRCASSRTSGGYDNEQFFGPGTRLTVL.

The chain links TRBV13 to TRBJ2-3, with 10 bases identical to TRBD2. Germline V gene sequence: CDR1 PRHDT, CDR2 FYEKMQ (reference sequence). The CDR3 extends over 18 amino acids. With 0 bases clipped from V and 0 bases from J, the junction kept 6 bases outside the gene matches. The CDR3 region is CASSLGVAGGLSTDTQYF. Here the CDR3 DNA reads TGTGCCAGCAGCTTAGGAGTAGCGGGGGGCCTGAGCACAGATACGCAGTATTTT.

The rearrangement uses TRBV28 and TRBJ1-5; 7 bases are shared with TRBD1. The length of the CDR3 is 14 residues. The germline gives CDR1 MDHEN, CDR2 SYDVKM. Germline trimming cut 6 bases from V and 4 bases from J; bases unmatched to any gene: 6. This chain's CDR3 is CASSRETGNQPQHF. DNA for the CDR3: TGTGCCAGCAGCCGAGAGACAGGGAATCAGCCCCAGCATTTT.

For this clonotype: An end of the junction differs from the germline gene, which may be a read error. The chain has TRBV6-1 and TRBJ1-5; tentatively, D is TRBD1 (6 bases). Germline CDR1 is MNHNS and CDR2 is SASEGT. The length of the CDR3 is 15 residues. CDR3 region: CASSELFGGKQPQHF. In nucleotides, the CDR3 is TGTGCCAGCAGTGAATTATTTGGGGGCAAACAGCCCCAGCATTTT.

This clonotype was picked up a small number of times. The chain has TRBV7-3 and TRBJ2-2, with D uncertain. The CDR3 loop spans 16 amino acids. From germline, CDR1 is SGHTA and CDR2 FQGTGA. Deletions cut 3 bases from V and 0 bases from J, with 11 bases between. The CDR3 bases are TGTGCCAGCAGCTTCCGAGACACCCCGAACACCGGGGAGCTGTTTTTT. It translates to CASSFRDTPNTGELFF.

This clonotype appeared a few times. V usage is TRBV6-6 and J usage is TRBJ1-4, with 7 bases fitting TRBD1. The ends lost 11 bases at V and 8 bases at J; junction bases unmatched: 17. Germline V gene data show CDR1 as MNHNY and CDR2 as SVGAGI (reference sequence). The CDR3 consists of 15 residues. The CDR3 loop is CAARSITGVEEKLFF. CDR3 nucleotide sequence: TGTGCCGCCAGATCCATCACAGGGGTGGAGGAAAAACTGTTTTTT.

The gene calls are TRBV7-8 and TRBJ2-2; 8 bases agree with TRBD2. The ends lost 4 bases at V and 2 bases at J; junction bases unmatched: 9. Germline assignment: CDR1 SGHVS and CDR2 FQNEAQ. The CDR3 runs 17 residues. The DNA of the CDR3 is TGTGCCAGCAGCTCCCCCAACAGCGGGGGTAACACCGGGGAGCTGTTTTTT. Translating gives CASSSPNSGGNTGELFF.

In this sample, this clonotype turned up a few times. V is TRBV19 and J is TRBJ2-2; the D is unclear. V lost 9 bases to trimming and J lost 7 bases, with 6 bases between them. Germline V CDR1 and CDR2: LNHDA, SQIVND (reference sequence). The length of the CDR3 is 10 residues. CDR3 in DNA: TGTGCCAGCCTCCACGGGGAGCTGTTTTTT. Its protein product is CASLHGELFF.

This clonotype showed up many times. CDR3 bases: TGTGCCAGCAGCTCCACCCGGGCTTACGAGCAGTACTTC. Protein: CASSSTRAYEQYF. This chain joins TRBV7-9 and TRBJ2-7, with no clear D. CDR3 length equals 13 residues. Germline V gene sequence: CDR1 SEHNR, CDR2 FQNEAQ (reference sequence). V was cut by 4 bases and J by 4 bases, with 11 bases left in between.

The chain combines TRBV7-9 with TRBJ2-1; the D is unclear. The ends were cut back, 7 bases at V and 1 base at J, with 14 bases in the middle. Germline CDR1 reads SEHNR; CDR2 reads FQNEAQ (reference sequence). CDR3 length equals 15 residues. The CDR3 bases are TGTGCCAGCACCCCCCCGGTGGCTTCCTACAATGAGCAGTTCTTC. This encodes CASTPPVASYNEQFF.

A few counts support this clonotype. The chain recombines TRBV27 with TRBJ2-2; D could derive from TRBD1 or TRBD2 (5 bases each). The CDR3 length is 13 residues. Trimming left V 7 bases short and J 4 bases short, with 10 bases between. Germline V gives CDR1 MNHEY, CDR2 SMNVEV (reference sequence). The chain's CDR3 is CASKRGSTGELFF. CDR3 sequence (DNA): TGTGCCAGCAAGAGGGGATCCACCGGGGAGCTGTTTTTT.

The chain joins TRBV25-1 to TRBJ2-7, with 8 bases aligning to TRBD2. V lost 2 bases and J lost 4; bases outside the gene matches: 7. From germline, CDR1 is MGHDK and CDR2 SYGVNS. The CDR3 sequence is 15 residues long. CDR3 residues: CASSEGTRRMYEQYF. In DNA, the CDR3 is TGTGCCAGCAGTGAAGGGACTAGGAGGATGTACGAGCAGTACTTC.